This TCR beta chain was sequenced in a study of cytotoxic CD8 clonotypes in ibrutinib-treated CLL. The repertoire was sequenced with immunoSEQ multiplex PCR; TCRdb's copy has only in-frame clones and lacks some. The sample includes approximately 150,000 clones, about 88% of them seen just once. J was trimmed by 7 bases and V by 4 bases; bases with no gene match: 2. The CDR3 covers 12 residues. Looked up from germline, CDR1 is SQVTM and CDR2 is ANQGSEA. The rearrangement joins TRBV29-1 to TRBJ2-1, with 9 bases matching TRBD2. The specimen comprised PBMCs, sampled at disease progression, from a patient treated with ibrutinib. The sequence was collected from a human donor with chronic lymphocytic leukemia. In DNA, the CDR3 is TGCAGCGTTGGGGGACTAGCAAATGAGCAGTTCTTC. Translated, it gives CSVGGLANEQFF.